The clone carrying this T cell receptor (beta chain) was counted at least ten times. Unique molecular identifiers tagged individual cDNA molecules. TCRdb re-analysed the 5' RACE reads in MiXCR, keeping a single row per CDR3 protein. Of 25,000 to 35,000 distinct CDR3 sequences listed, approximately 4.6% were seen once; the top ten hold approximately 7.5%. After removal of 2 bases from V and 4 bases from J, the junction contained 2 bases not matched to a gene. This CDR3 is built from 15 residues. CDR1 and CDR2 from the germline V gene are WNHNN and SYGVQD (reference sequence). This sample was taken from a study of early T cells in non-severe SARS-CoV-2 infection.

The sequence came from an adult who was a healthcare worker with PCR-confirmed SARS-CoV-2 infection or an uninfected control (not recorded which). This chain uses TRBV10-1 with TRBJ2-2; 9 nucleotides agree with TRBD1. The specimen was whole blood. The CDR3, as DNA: TGCGCCAGCAGTGAGAGGACAGGGGTCACCGGGGAGCTGTTTTTT. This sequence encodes CASSERTGVTGELFF.